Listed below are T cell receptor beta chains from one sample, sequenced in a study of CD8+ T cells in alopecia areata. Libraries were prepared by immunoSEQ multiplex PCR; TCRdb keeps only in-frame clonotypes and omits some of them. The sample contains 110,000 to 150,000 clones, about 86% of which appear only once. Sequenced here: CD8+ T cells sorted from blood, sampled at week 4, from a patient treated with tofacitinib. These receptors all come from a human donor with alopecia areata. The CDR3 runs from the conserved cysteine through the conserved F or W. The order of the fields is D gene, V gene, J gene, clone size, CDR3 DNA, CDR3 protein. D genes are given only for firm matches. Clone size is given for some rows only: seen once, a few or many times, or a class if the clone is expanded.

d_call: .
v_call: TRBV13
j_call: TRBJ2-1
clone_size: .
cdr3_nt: TGTGCCAGCAGCTTAGGGGGACCGCCATACAATGAGCAGTTCTTC
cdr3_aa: CASSLGGPPYNEQFF

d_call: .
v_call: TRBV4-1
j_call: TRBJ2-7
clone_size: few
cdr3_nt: TGCGCCAGCAGCCAAGATACTAGCAAGAAACGCGAGCAGTACTTC
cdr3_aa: CASSQDTSKKREQYF

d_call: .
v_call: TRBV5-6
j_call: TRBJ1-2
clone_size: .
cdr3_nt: TGTGCCAGCTGCATGGGGTTTGGCAACTATGGCTACACCTTC
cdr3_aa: CASCMGFGNYGYTF

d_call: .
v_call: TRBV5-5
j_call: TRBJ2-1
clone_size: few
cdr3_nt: TGTGCCAGCAGCTTTCAGGGCCACAATGAGCAGTTCTTC
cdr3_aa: CASSFQGHNEQFF

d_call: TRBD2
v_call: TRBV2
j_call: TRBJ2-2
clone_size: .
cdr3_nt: TGTGCCAGCAGGAAGATAGCGGGAGGAAACACCGGGGAGCTGTTTTTT
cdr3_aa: CASRKIAGGNTGELFF

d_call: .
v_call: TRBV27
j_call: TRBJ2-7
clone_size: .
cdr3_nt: TGTGCCAGCAGTTTAATGGGCATCTCCTACGAGCAGTACTTC
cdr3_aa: CASSLMGISYEQYF

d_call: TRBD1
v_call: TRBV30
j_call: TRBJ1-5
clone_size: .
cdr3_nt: TGTGCCTGGAGTGACCCTAGACAGGGGGTTTATAGCAATCAGCCCCAGCATTTT
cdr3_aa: CAWSDPRQGVYSNQPQHF

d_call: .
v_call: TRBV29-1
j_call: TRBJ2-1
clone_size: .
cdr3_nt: TGCAGCGTTGAGGATACGGGACGGAGCTCCTACAATGAGCAGTTCTTC
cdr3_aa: CSVEDTGRSSYNEQFF

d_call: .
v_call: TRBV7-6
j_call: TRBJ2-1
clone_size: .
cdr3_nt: TGTGCCAGCAGCTTAGTTCTGGAACGCAATGAGCAGTTCTTC
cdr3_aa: CASSLVLERNEQFF

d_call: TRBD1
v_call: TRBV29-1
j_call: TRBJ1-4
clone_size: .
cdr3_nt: TGCAGCGTGAGACGGGACAGTCCTAATGAAAAACTGTTTTTT
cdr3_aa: CSVRRDSPNEKLFF

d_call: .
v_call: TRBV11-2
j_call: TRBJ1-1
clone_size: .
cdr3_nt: TGTGCCAGCAGCTTAGGTACACTCATGAACACTGAAGCTTTCTTT
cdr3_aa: CASSLGTLMNTEAFF

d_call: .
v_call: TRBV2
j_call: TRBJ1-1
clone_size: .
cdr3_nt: TGTGCCAGCAGTGGACGGGTAGGGCTGTCCATGAACACTGAAGCTTTCTTT
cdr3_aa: CASSGRVGLSMNTEAFF

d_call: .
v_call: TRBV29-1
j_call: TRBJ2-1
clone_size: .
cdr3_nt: TGCAGCACTTACAGGTTCTGGAACAATGAGCAGTTCTTC
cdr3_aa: CSTYRFWNNEQFF

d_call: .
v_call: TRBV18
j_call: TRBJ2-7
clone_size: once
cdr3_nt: TGTGCCAGCTCACTTCCGACCGCCTGGAGTACCTACGAGCAGTACTTC
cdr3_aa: CASSLPTAWSTYEQYF

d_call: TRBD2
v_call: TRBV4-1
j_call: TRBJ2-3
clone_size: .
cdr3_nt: TGCGCCAGCAGCCAAGAGGCGGGGGGCGGCACAGATACGCAGTATTTT
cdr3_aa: CASSQEAGGGTDTQYF

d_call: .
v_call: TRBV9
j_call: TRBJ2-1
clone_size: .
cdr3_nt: TGTGCCAGCAGCGTAGAGGGGGGTCTGGAGCAGTTCTTC
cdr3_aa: CASSVEGGLEQFF

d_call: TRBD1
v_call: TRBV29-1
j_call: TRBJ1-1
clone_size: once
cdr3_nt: TGCAGCGTTGACAGACAGGGGGCCGGTGAAGCTTTCTTT
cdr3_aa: CSVDRQGAGEAFF

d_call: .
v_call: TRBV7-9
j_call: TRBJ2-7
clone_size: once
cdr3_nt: TGTGCCAGCAGCCCATACAGGGATGGGGACGAGCAGTACTTC
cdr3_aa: CASSPYRDGDEQYF

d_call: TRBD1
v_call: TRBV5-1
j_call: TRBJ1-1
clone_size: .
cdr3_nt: TGCGCCAGCAGCTTGGGTGACAGGGAGGTAACTGAAGCTTTCTTT
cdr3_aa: CASSLGDREVTEAFF

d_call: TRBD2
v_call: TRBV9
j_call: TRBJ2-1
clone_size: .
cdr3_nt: TGTGCCAGCAGCTTGAGCGGGGCGTCGGGGGAGCAGTTCTTC
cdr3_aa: CASSLSGASGEQFF

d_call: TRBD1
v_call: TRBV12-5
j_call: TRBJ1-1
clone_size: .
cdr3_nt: TGTGCTAGTGGTTTGTCGACAGGGCCCACTGAAGCTTTCTTT
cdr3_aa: CASGLSTGPTEAFF

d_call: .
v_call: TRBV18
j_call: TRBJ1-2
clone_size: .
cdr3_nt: TGTGCCAGCTCACCCGGAGACACAAACCCAGCTAACTATGGCTACACCTTC
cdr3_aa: CASSPGDTNPANYGYTF

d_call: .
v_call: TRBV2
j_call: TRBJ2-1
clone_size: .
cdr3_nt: TGTGCCAGCAGTAAAGCGTCTGGGGATGAGCAGTTCTTC
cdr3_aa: CASSKASGDEQFF

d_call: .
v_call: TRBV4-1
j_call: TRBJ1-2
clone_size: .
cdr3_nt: TGCGCCAGCAGCCATGAACAGGGTACGTTCACCTTC
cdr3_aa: CASSHEQGTFTF

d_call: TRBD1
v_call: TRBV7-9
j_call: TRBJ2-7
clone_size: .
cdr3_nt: TGTGCCAGCAGCAGGGGGACAGGGGTCTCCTACGAGCAGTACTTC
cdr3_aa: CASSRGTGVSYEQYF

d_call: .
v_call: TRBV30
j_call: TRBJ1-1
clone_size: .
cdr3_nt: TGTGCCTGGAGTGTACCAGGGATGAACACTGAAGCTTTCTTT
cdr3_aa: CAWSVPGMNTEAFF

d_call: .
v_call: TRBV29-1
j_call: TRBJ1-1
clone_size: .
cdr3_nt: TGCAGCGTTGACGGTGGCGGACTGAACACTGAAGCTTTCTTT
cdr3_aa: CSVDGGGLNTEAFF

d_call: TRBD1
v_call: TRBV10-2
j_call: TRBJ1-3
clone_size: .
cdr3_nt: TGCGCCAGCAGTGACGGGACAGGGGGCTTCTCCACCATATATTTT
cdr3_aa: CASSDGTGGFSTIYF

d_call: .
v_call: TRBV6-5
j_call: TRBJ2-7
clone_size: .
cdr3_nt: TGTGCCAGCAGTTCGTACAGGGTCTCCTACGAGCAGTACTTC
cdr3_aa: CASSSYRVSYEQYF

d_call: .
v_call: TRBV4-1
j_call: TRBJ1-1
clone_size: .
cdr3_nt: TGCGCCAGCAGCCAAGTGCGTGGGACCCGACCTGAAGCTTTCTTT
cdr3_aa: CASSQVRGTRPEAFF

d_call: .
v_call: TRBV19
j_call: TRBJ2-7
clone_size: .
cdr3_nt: TGTGCCAGTAGTATTTTGGTCCGACCCTACGAGCAGTACTTC
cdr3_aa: CASSILVRPYEQYF

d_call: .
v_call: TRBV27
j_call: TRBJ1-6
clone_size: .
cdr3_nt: TGTGCCAGCAGTTTATCAGGGACCCAAGATTCACCCCTCCACTTT
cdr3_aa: CASSLSGTQDSPLHF

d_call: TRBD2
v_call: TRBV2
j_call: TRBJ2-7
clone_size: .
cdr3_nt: TGTGCCCGGCGGGAGCTTAGGGACGAGCAGTACTTC
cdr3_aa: CARRELRDEQYF

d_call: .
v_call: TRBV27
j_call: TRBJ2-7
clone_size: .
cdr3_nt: TGTGCCAGCAGCCGATCAGGGTCCTACGAGCAGTACTTC
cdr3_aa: CASSRSGSYEQYF

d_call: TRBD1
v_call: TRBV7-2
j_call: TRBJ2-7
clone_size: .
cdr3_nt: TGTGCCAGCAGCTTAGCGCTAGGGACAGCCTACGAGCAGTACTTC
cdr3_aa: CASSLALGTAYEQYF

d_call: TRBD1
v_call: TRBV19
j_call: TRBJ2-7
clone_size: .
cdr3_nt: TGTGCCAGTAGTTCGTGGGACAGGGGTTCAGATGAGCAGTACTTC
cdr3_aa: CASSSWDRGSDEQYF

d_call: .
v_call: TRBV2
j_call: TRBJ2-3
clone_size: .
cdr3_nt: TGTGCCAGCAGTGGGGAGACAGATACGCAGTATTTT
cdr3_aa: CASSGETDTQYF

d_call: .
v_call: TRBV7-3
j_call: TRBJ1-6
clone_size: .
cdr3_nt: TGTGCCAGCAGCTACCGGGACGGGCCAAATTCACCCCTCCACTTT
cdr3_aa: CASSYRDGPNSPLHF

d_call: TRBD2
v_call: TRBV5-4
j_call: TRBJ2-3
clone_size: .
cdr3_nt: TGTGCCAGCGTTTTGCGGGGGGGAGCCACAGATACGCAGTATTTT
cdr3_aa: CASVLRGGATDTQYF

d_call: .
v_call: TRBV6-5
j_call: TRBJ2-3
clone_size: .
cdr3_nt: TGTGCCAGCAGTTACACCGGGGTGGTAGGCACAGATACGCAGTATTTT
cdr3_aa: CASSYTGVVGTDTQYF

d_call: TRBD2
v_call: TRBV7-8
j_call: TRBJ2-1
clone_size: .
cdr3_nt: TGTGCCAGCAGCGCCCTCGGGGGGAGAAGGGAGTGGGCCGGCAATGAGCAGTTCTTC
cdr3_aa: CASSALGGRREWAGNEQFF

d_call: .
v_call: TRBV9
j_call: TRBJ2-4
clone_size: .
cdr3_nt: TGTGCCAGCAGCGCTACGGGAGCCAAAAACATTCAGTACTTC
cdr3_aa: CASSATGAKNIQYF

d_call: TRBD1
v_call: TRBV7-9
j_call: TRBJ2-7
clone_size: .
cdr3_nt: TGTGCCAGCAGCTTAGGAATGGGTGCGGAGACAGGGGAGTACTTC
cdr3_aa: CASSLGMGAETGEYF

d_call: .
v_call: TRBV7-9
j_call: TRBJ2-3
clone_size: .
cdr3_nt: TGTGCCAGCAGCCCCACGGACACCACAGATACGCAGTATTTT
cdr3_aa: CASSPTDTTDTQYF

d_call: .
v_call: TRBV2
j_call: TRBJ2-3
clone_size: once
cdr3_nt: TGTGCCAGCAGGGAAATCAGAGATACGCAGTATTTT
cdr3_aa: CASREIRDTQYF

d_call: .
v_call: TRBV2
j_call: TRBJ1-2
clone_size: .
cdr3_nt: TGTGCCAGCAGTGCAAGGGATCCCACCTTC
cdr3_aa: CASSARDPTF

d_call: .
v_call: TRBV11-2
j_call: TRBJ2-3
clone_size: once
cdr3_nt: TGTGCCAGCAACCTCGGGAGCACAGATACGCAGTATTTT
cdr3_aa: CASNLGSTDTQYF

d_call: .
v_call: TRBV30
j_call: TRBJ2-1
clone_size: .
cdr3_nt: TGTGCCTGGAGTGTTGGGGGGGCGAATGAGCAGTTCTTC
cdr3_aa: CAWSVGGANEQFF

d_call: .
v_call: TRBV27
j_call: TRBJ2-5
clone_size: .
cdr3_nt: TGTGCCAGCAGTTTAGGGGGACCGGTAAGAGAGACCCAGTACTTC
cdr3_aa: CASSLGGPVRETQYF

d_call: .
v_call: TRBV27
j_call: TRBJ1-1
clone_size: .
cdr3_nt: TGTGCCAGCAGTTTATCGGGCGGGACCACTGAAGCTTTCTTT
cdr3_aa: CASSLSGGTTEAFF

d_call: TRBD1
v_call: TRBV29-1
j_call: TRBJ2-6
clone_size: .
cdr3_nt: TGCAGCGCCACCGGGACAGGGGAATCTGGGGCCAACGTCCTGACTTTC
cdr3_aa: CSATGTGESGANVLTF

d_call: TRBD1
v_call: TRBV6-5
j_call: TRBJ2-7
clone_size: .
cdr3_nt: TGTGCCAGCAGTTTTGGGACAGGAAGAGAGCAGTACTTC
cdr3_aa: CASSFGTGREQYF

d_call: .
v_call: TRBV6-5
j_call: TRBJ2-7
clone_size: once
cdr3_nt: TGTGCCAGCAGTTCGGGGTCCTACGAGCAGTACTTC
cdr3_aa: CASSSGSYEQYF

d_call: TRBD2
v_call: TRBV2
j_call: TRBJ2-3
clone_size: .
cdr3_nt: TGTGCCAGCAGTGACCCGACTAGCGGTTCCACAGATACGCAGTATTTT
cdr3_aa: CASSDPTSGSTDTQYF